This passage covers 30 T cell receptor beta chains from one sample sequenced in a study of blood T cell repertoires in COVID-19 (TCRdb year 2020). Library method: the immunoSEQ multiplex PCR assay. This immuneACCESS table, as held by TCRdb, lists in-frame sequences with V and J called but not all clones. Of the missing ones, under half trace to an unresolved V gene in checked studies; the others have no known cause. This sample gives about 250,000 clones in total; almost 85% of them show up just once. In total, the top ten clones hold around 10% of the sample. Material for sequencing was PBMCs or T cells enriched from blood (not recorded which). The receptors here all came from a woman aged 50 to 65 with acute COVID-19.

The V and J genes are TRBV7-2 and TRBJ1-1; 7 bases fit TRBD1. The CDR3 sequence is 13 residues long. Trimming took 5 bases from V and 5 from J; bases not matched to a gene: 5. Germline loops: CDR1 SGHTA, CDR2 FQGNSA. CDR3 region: CASSPDRVTEAFF. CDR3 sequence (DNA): TGTGCCAGCAGCCCCGACAGGGTAACTGAAGCTTTCTTT.

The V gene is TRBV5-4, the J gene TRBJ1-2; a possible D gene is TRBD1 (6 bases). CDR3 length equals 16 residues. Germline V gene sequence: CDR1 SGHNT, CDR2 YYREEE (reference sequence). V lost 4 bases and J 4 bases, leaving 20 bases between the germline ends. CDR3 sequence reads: CASSRGNVDRAYGYTF. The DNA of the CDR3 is TGTGCCAGCAGCAGGGGAAATGTGGACAGAGCCTATGGCTACACCTTC.

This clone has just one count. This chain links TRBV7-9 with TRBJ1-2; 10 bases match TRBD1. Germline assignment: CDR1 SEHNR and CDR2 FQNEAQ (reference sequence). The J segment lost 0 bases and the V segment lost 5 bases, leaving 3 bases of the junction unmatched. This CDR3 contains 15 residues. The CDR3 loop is CASSKTGGPNYGYTF. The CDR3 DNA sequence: TGTGCCAGCAGCAAGACAGGGGGCCCTAACTATGGCTACACCTTC. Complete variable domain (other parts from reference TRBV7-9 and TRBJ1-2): DTGVSQNPRHKITKRGQNVTFRCDPISEHNRLYWYRQTLGQGPEFLTYFQNEAQLEKSRLLSDRFSAERPKGSFSTLEIQRTEQGDSAMYLCASSKTGGPNYGYTFGSGTRLTVV.

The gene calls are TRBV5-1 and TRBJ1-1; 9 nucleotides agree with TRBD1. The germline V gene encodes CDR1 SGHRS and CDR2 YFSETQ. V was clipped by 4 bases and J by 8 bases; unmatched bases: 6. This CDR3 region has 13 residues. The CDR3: CASSALGQGEAFF. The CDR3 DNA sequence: TGCGCCAGCAGCGCGCTGGGACAGGGAGAAGCTTTCTTT.

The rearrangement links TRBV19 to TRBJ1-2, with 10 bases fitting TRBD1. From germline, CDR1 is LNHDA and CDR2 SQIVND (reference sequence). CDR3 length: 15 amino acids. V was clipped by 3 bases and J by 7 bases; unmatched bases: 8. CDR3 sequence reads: CASSIQDRGRSGYTF. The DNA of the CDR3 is TGTGCCAGTAGTATCCAAGACAGGGGGCGATCTGGCTACACCTTC. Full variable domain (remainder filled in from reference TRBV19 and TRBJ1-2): DGGITQSPKYLFRKEGQNVTLSCEQNLNHDAMYWYRQDPGQGLRLIYYSQIVNDFQKGDIAEGYSVSREKKESFPLTVTSAQKNPTAFYLCASSIQDRGRSGYTFGSGTRLTVV.

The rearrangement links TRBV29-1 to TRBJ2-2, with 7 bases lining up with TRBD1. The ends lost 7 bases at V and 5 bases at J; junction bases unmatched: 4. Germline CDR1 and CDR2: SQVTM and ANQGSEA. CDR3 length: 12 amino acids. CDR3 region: CSGYRGTGELFF. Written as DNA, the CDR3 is TGCAGCGGGTACAGGGGAACCGGGGAGCTGTTTTTT.

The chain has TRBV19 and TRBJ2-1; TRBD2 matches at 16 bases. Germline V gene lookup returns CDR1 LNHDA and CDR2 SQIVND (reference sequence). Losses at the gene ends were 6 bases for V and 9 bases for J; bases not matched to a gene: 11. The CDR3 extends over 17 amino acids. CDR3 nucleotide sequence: TGTGCCAGTAGGTCCCACACGGGACTAGCGGGGGGGCCTGAGCAGTTCTTC. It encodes CASRSHTGLAGGPEQFF.

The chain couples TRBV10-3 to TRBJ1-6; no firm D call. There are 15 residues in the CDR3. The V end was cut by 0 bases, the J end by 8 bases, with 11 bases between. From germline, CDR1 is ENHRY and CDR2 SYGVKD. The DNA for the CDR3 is TGTGCCATCAGTGAGTCCGGGCGGGCCGATTCACCCCTCCACTTT. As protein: CAISESGRADSPLHF.

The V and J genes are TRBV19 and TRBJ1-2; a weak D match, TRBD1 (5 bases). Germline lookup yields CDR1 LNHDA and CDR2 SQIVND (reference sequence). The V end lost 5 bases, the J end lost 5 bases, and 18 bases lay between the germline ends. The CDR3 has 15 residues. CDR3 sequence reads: CASSSLVRAIYGYTF. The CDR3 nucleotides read TGTGCCAGTAGTTCCCTAGTCAGGGCGATATATGGCTACACCTTC.

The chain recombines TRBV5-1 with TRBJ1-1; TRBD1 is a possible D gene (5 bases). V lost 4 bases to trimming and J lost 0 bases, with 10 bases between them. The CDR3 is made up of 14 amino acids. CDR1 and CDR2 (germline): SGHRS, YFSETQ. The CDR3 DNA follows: TGCGCCAGCAGCGGTCGACAGATGAACACTGAAGCTTTCTTT. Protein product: CASSGRQMNTEAFF.

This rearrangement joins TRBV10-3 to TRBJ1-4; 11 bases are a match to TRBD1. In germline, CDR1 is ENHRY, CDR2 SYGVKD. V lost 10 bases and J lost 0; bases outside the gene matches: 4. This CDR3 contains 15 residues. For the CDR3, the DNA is TGTGCCACGGGGACAGGGGGAGCAACTAATGAAAAACTGTTTTTT. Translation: CATGTGGATNEKLFF.

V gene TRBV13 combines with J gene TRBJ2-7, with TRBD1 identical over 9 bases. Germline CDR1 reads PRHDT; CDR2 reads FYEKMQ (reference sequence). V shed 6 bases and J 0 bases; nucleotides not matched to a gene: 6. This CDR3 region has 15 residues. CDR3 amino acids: CASSFGQGTSYEQYF. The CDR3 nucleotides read TGTGCCAGCAGTTTCGGACAGGGGACCTCCTACGAGCAGTACTTC.

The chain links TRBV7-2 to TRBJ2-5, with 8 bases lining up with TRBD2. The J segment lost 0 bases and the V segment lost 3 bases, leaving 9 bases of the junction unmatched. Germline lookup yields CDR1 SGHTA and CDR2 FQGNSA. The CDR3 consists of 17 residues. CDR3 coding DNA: TGTGCCAGCAGCTTCACCTCCTCGGGGGGGTACCAAGAGACCCAGTACTTC. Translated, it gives CASSFTSSGGYQETQYF.

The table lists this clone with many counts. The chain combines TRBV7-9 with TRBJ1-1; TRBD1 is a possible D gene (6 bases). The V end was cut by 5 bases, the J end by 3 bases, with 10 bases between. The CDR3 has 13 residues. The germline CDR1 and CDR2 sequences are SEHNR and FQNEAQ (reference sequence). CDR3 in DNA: TGTGCCAGCAGCCCGGCAGGGGACACTGAAGCTTTCTTT. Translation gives CASSPAGDTEAFF.

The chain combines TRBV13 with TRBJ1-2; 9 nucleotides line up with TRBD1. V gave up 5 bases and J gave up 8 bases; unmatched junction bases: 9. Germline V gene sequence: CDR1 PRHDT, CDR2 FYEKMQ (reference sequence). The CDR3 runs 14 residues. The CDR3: CASSLDRGIGGYTF. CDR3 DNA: TGTGCCAGCAGCCTGGACAGGGGAATCGGCGGCTACACCTTC.

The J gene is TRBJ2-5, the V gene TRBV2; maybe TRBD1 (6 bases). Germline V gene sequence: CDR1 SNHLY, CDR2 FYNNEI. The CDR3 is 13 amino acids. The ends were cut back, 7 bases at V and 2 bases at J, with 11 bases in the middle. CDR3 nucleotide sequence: TGTGCCAGCATTGGACAGATACAAGAGACCCAGTACTTC. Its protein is CASIGQIQETQYF.

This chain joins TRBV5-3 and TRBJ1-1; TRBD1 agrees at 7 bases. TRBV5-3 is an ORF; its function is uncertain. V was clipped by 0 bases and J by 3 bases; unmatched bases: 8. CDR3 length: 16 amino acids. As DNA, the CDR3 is TGTGCCAGAAGCTTGGACAGGGACAGACTTGACACTGAAGCTTTCTTT. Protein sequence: CARSLDRDRLDTEAFF.

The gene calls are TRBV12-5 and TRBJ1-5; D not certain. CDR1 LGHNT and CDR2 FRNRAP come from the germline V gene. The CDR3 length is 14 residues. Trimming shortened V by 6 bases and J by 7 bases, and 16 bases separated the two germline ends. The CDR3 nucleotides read TGTGCTAGTGGATATTGGACCACGGGGCAGCCCCAGCATTTT. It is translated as CASGYWTTGQPQHF.

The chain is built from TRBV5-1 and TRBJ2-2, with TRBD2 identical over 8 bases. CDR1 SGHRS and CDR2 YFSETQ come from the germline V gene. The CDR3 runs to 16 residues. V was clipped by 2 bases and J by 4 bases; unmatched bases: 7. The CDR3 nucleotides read TGCGCCAGCAGCTTCAGCGGGGGCCCTCTCACCGGGGAGCTGTTTTTT. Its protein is CASSFSGGPLTGELFF.

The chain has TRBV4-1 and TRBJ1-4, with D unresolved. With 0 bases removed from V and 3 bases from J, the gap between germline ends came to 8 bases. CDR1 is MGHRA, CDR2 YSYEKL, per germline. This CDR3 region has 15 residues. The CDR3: CASSQEDLPNEKLFF. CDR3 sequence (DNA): TGCGCCAGCAGCCAAGAAGATCTACCTAATGAAAAACTGTTTTTT.

In nucleotides, the CDR3 is TGCGCCAGCAGCCAAACCCTAGGCAATGAGCAGTTCTTC. Its protein product is CASSQTLGNEQFF. This chain uses TRBV4-3 with TRBJ2-1; D gene unclear. With 2 bases removed from V and 6 bases from J, the gap between germline ends came to 8 bases. Germline V gene lookup returns CDR1 LGHNA and CDR2 YSLEER. The CDR3 totals 13 residues.

CDR3 sequence reads: CASSSSGGSRQFF. CDR3 sequence (DNA): TGTGCCAGCAGCTCTAGCGGGGGGTCACGGCAGTTCTTC. J is TRBJ2-1 and V is TRBV7-8; 11 nucleotides match TRBD2. J was trimmed by 12 bases and V by 4 bases; bases with no gene match: 5. CDR3 size: 13 residues. Germline loops: CDR1 SGHVS, CDR2 FQNEAQ.

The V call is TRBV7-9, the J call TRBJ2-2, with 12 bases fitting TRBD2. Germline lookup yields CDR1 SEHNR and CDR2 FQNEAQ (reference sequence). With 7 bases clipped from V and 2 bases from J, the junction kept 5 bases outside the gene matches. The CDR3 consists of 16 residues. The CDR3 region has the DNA TGTGCCAGCATTACGACTAGCGGGGGAAACACCGGGGAGCTGTTTTTT. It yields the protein CASITTSGGNTGELFF.

As DNA, the CDR3 is TGTGCCAGCAGCCGCGAAGGACAGGGGGCCGGTTCACCCCTCCACTTT. This sequence encodes CASSREGQGAGSPLHF. This chain connects TRBV7-9 to TRBJ1-6, with TRBD1 identical over 11 bases. CDR1 SEHNR and CDR2 FQNEAQ come from the germline V gene (reference sequence). The trim removed 5 bases at V and 9 bases at J, leaving 9 bases unmatched. The CDR3 loop spans 16 amino acids.

CDR3 region: CASSYSGTSLTGELFF. DNA of the CDR3: TGTGCCAGCAGTTACTCCGGGACTAGCTTGACCGGGGAGCTGTTTTTT. The genes are TRBV6-5 and TRBJ2-2; TRBD2 matches at 9 bases. The CDR3 has 16 amino acids. Germline CDR1 MNHEY, CDR2 SVGAGI. Unmatched junction bases numbered 4, after V lost 0 bases and J lost 5 bases.

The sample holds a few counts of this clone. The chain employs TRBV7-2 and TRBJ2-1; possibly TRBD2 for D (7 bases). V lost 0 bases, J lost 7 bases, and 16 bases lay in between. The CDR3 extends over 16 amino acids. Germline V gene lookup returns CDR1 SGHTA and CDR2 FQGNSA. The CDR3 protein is CASSLAIGGAGNEQFF. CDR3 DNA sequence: TGTGCCAGCAGCTTAGCGATAGGGGGGGCAGGGAATGAGCAGTTCTTC.

The DNA of the CDR3 is TGTGCCTGGACCAACCTAGGGGTTGAAGCTTTCTTT. It translates to CAWTNLGVEAFF. The genes are TRBV30 and TRBJ1-1, with D possibly matching TRBD1 (5 bases). The CDR3 is made up of 12 amino acids. Germline assignment: CDR1 GTSNPN and CDR2 SVGIG (reference sequence). V was shortened by 4 bases and J by 7 bases, with 13 bases between the two germline ends.

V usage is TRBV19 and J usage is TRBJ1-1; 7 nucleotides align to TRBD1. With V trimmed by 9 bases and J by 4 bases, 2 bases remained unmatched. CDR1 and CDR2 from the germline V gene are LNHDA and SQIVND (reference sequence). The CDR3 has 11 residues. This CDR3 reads CASHRGTEAFF. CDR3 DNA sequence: TGTGCCAGCCACAGGGGCACTGAAGCTTTCTTT.

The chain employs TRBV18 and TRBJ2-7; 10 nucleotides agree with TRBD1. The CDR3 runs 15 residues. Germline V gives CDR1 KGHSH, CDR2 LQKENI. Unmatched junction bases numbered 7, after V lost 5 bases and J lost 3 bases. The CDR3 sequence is CASSTGTGDFYEQYF. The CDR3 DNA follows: TGTGCCAGCTCAACAGGGACAGGGGATTTCTACGAGCAGTACTTC. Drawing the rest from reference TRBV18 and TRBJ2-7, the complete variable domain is NAGVMQNPRHLVRRRGQEARLRCSPMKGHSHVYWYRQLPEEGLKFMVYLQKENIIDESGMPKERFSAEFPKEGPSILRIQQVVRGDSAAYFCASSTGTGDFYEQYFGPGTRLTVT.

The CDR3 nucleotides read TGTGCCACCAGTGACCCTGACTCGGGACACTATTACCTAGGGTACTTC. This gives the protein CATSDPDSGHYYLGYF. The chain carries TRBV24-1 and TRBJ2-7; D perhaps matches TRBD1 (6 bases). V shed 4 bases and J shed 12 bases, with 27 bases lying between them. The V gene's germline CDR1 is KGHDR and CDR2 SFDVKD. The length of the CDR3 is 16 residues.